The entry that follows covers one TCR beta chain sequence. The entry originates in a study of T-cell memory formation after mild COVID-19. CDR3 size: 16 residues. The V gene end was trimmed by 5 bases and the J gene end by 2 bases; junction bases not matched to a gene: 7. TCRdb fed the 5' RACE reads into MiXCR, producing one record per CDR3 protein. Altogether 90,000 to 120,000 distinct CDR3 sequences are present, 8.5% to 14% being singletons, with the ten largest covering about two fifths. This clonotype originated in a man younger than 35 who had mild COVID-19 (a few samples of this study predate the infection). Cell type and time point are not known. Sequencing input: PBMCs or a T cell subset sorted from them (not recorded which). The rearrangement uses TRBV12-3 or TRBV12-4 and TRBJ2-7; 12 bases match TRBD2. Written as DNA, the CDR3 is TGTGCCAGCAGTCGGCCGCGACTAGCGGGGGCCTACGAGCAGTACGTC. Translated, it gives CASSRPRLAGAYEQYV.